The 21 T cell receptor beta chains below come from one sample, sequenced in a study of cytomegalovirus exposure and HLA in healthy donors. PCR amplification relied on 60 Vbeta primers (plus 13 Jbeta primers). The assay was immunoSEQ multiplex PCR, and TCRdb's table has in-frame clones only and misses some. The table includes about 74,000 clones, 72% detected once. Sample: PBMCs. The receptors here all came from a woman between 40 and 50 years old in good health and CMV-seropositive.

The chain recombines TRBV15 with TRBJ1-1; 10 bases line up with TRBD1. CDR3 size: 20 residues. The junction had 13 bases not matched to a gene; V was cut back by 0 bases and J by 0 bases. The germline gives CDR1 LNHNV, CDR2 YYDKDF (reference sequence). CDR3 amino acids: CATSRDKAPGTGAMNTEAFF. The CDR3 bases are TGTGCCACCAGCAGAGACAAGGCCCCAGGGACAGGGGCAATGAACACTGAAGCTTTCTTT.

The chain combines TRBV7-6 with TRBJ1-3, with D possibly matching TRBD1 (5 bases). CDR1 is SGHVS, CDR2 FNYEAQ, per germline. The CDR3 runs 15 residues. Trimming pared 0 bases from V and 4 bases from J, leaving 10 bases between. The CDR3 nucleotides read TGTGCCAGCAGCTTAGCGACAGCGCCAGGAAACACCATATATTTT. Protein product: CASSLATAPGNTIYF.

V is TRBV7-9 and J is TRBJ2-7, with 10 bases identical to TRBD2. J lost 6 bases, V lost 3 bases, and 5 bases had no gene match. Germline V gene data show CDR1 as SEHNR and CDR2 as FQNEAQ (reference sequence). The CDR3 sequence is 14 residues long. CDR3: CASSFLAGAGEQYF. The CDR3 DNA sequence: TGTGCCAGCAGCTTCCTAGCGGGGGCTGGCGAGCAGTACTTC.

With regard to this clone: A read error may account for a junction end that differs from germline. V usage is TRBV18 and J usage is TRBJ1-2; 7 bases line up with TRBD1. The CDR3 is 14 amino acids. The germline CDR1 and CDR2 sequences are KGHSH and LQKENI. CDR3 protein: CASSRGQEGYGYPF. In nucleotides, the CDR3 is TGTGCCAGCTCACGCGGACAGGAGGGCTATGGCTACCCCTTC.

The chain uses TRBV6-5 and TRBJ1-4; TRBD1 matches 9 bases. The CDR3 length is 15 residues. Germline CDR1 is MNHEY and CDR2 is SVGAGI. The ends lost 6 bases at V and 8 bases at J; junction bases unmatched: 10. As DNA, the CDR3 is TGTGCCAGCAGCCTGGACAGGGGCGGGTCAGAAAAACTGTTTTTT. Its translation: CASSLDRGGSEKLFF.

This chain connects TRBV7-9 to TRBJ2-7; D remains ambiguous. Per the germline V gene, CDR1 is SEHNR and CDR2 is FQNEAQ (reference sequence). The CDR3 runs to 16 residues. Trimming shortened V by 1 base and J by 0 bases, and 13 bases separated the two germline ends. CDR3 residues: CASSLDRGSNSYEQYF. CDR3 sequence (DNA): TGTGCCAGCAGCTTAGATCGCGGATCGAACTCCTACGAGCAGTACTTC.

Only a few counts were recorded for this clone. The chain links TRBV19 to TRBJ2-3, with TRBD2 matching 8 bases. The CDR3 is 14 residues long. Germline V CDR1 and CDR2: LNHDA, SQIVND (reference sequence). The V segment lost 6 bases and the J segment 2 bases; nucleotides outside the gene matches: 4. CDR3 amino acids: CASSGSGTTDTQYF. CDR3 coding DNA: TGTGCCAGTAGCGGTAGCGGGACCACAGATACGCAGTATTTT.

V is TRBV18 and J is TRBJ1-4; D call uncertain. Trimming shortened V by 0 bases and J by 7 bases, and 12 bases separated the two germline ends. Germline V CDR1 and CDR2: KGHSH, LQKENI. This CDR3 is 15 amino acids long. Here the CDR3 DNA reads TGTGCCAGCTCACCACCGGTCGGAGGTGGTGAAAAACTGTTTTTT. Amino acids: CASSPPVGGGEKLFF.

DNA for the CDR3: TGTGCCAGCAGCGCCGAGACAGGGACCGGGGAGCTGTTTTTT. This sequence encodes CASSAETGTGELFF. V is TRBV9 and J is TRBJ2-2; TRBD1 aligns across 7 bases. In germline, CDR1 is SGDLS, CDR2 YYNGEE. The CDR3 covers 14 residues. After removal of 3 bases from V and 5 bases from J, the junction contained 4 bases not matched to a gene.

Only a few counts were recorded for this clone. The chain joins TRBV13 to TRBJ2-7; 9 bases are a match to TRBD2. Losses at the gene ends were 0 bases for V and 8 bases for J; bases not matched to a gene: 8. The CDR3 totals 15 residues. CDR1 is PRHDT and CDR2 is FYEKMQ in the germline V gene (reference sequence). CDR3 nucleotides: TGTGCCAGCAGCTTAGGGGCTAGCGGGGTGGTTAAGCAGTACTTC. This encodes CASSLGASGVVKQYF.

The chain is built from TRBV10-2 and TRBJ2-3; the D is unclear. Trimming took 8 bases from V and 0 from J, leaving 12 bases between them. The CDR3 is 14 residues long. The V gene's germline CDR1 is WSHSY and CDR2 SAAADI. DNA of the CDR3: TGCGCCAGCGTACCACAATCTAGCACAGATACGCAGTATTTT. It is translated as CASVPQSSTDTQYF.

This clone was counted only a few times. The V gene is TRBV29-1, the J gene TRBJ1-1; D gene ambiguous. The germline V gene encodes CDR1 SQVTM and CDR2 ANQGSEA. This CDR3 is built from 10 residues. Trimming took off 4 bases at V and 7 bases at J, with 7 bases between the two ends. The CDR3 loop reads CSVVYLEAFF. In DNA form, the CDR3 reads TGCAGCGTTGTTTATCTTGAAGCTTTCTTT.

This chain links TRBV5-1 with TRBJ2-4; 16 bases are a match to TRBD2. The CDR3 is 18 amino acids. With 3 bases clipped from V and 11 bases from J, the junction kept 14 bases outside the gene matches. Germline CDR1 reads SGHRS; CDR2 reads YFSETQ. The CDR3 nucleotides read TGCGCCAGCAGCTCCGGGACTAGCGGGGGGGCCCACTCACTTGTTCAGTACTTC. It translates to CASSSGTSGGAHSLVQYF.

This chain joins TRBV6-6 and TRBJ1-1; 7 nucleotides agree with TRBD1. Germline CDR1 reads MNHNY; CDR2 reads SVGAGI (reference sequence). The CDR3 has 11 amino acids. The V and J ends lost 6 bases and 8 bases, in that order; junction bases with no gene match: 3. CDR3 sequence (DNA): TGTGCCAGCAGCCAGGGGGGAGAAGCTTTCTTT. This translates into CASSQGGEAFF.

The chain employs TRBV27 and TRBJ2-7; D not certain. The CDR3 extends over 14 amino acids. Between the trimmed V and J ends, which lost 0 bases and 2 bases, there was a span of 8 bases. CDR1 and CDR2 from the germline V gene are MNHEY and SMNVEV (reference sequence). The CDR3 DNA sequence: TGTGCCAGCAGTTTATCCTACCAAGCCTACGAGCAGTACTTC. It specifies CASSLSYQAYEQYF.

This clone was recorded once. The chain links TRBV30 to TRBJ1-2, with D maybe TRBD1 (5 bases). Germline loops: CDR1 GTSNPN, CDR2 SVGIG (reference sequence). Between the trimmed V and J ends, which lost 8 bases and 4 bases, there was a span of 14 bases. The CDR3 contains 12 residues. For the CDR3, the DNA is TGTGCCGGGGAGGGGAATAGCTATGGCTACACCTTC. Translated, it gives CAGEGNSYGYTF.

V gene TRBV19 combines with J gene TRBJ1-5; the match to TRBD1 covers 10 bases. The germline V gene encodes CDR1 LNHDA and CDR2 SQIVND (reference sequence). CDR3 length: 14 residues. V gave up 8 bases and J gave up 5 bases; unmatched junction bases: 6. Here the CDR3 DNA reads TGTGCCAGTGTGGGACAGGGGATTTATCAGCCCCAGCATTTT. Its protein product is CASVGQGIYQPQHF.

The gene calls are TRBV7-3 and TRBJ1-1; perhaps TRBD1 as D (5 bases). The germline V gene has CDR1 SGHTA and CDR2 FQGTGA. Trimming cost V 5 bases and J 0 bases, with 7 bases left between them. This CDR3 has 13 amino acids. CDR3 in DNA: TGTGCCAGCAGCCAGGACATGAACACTGAAGCTTTCTTT. Translation gives CASSQDMNTEAFF.

This chain joins TRBV6-5 and TRBJ2-4; D is possibly TRBD1 (5 bases). Germline V CDR1 and CDR2: MNHEY, SVGAGI. Trimming cost V 6 bases and J 7 bases, with 13 bases left between them. This CDR3 contains 13 residues. CDR3 loop: CASRAGISNIQYF. The CDR3 DNA reads as TGTGCCAGCAGGGCAGGGATAAGTAACATTCAGTACTTC.

This clone has just one count. V gene TRBV7-9 combines with J gene TRBJ1-1; a weak D match, TRBD1 (5 bases). With 8 bases removed from V and 4 bases from J, the gap between germline ends came to 8 bases. The CDR3 runs 11 residues. The germline CDR1 and CDR2 sequences are SEHNR and FQNEAQ (reference sequence). The CDR3 nucleotides are TGTGCCAGCCTGCAGGGCACTGAAGCTTTCTTT. This codes for CASLQGTEAFF.

V and J are TRBV10-2 and TRBJ2-3, with 7 bases lining up with TRBD2. This CDR3 comprises 15 residues. The junction had 5 bases not matched to a gene; V was cut back by 5 bases and J by 0 bases. CDR1 and CDR2 (germline): WSHSY, SAAADI. This chain's CDR3 is CASSKLAFSTDTQYF. DNA for the CDR3: TGCGCCAGCAGTAAACTAGCGTTTAGCACAGATACGCAGTATTTT.